A single sample gave rise to the 21 T cell receptor beta chains below, sequenced in a study of blood T cell repertoires in COVID-19. Sequencing used immunoSEQ multiplex PCR; TCRdb keeps in-frame clones, though not all of them. The sample records 250,000 or so clones, around four fifths being singletons. Sample: peripheral blood. The receptors shown here come from a woman in her sixties or seventies with active or convalescent COVID-19.

The chain links TRBV6-5 to TRBJ1-5; 7 positions agree with TRBD1. CDR3 length: 16 residues. The J segment lost 6 bases and the V segment lost 2 bases, leaving 10 bases of the junction unmatched. CDR1 and CDR2 from the germline V gene are MNHEY and SVGAGI. CDR3 in DNA: TGTGCCAGCAGTTACCCTACCCGACAGGGTACTCAGCCCCAGCATTTT. It yields the protein CASSYPTRQGTQPQHF.

V usage is TRBV5-1 and J usage is TRBJ2-7; TRBD1 agrees at 8 bases. This CDR3 is 16 amino acids long. V shed 3 bases, J shed 3 bases, and the junction held 11 bases outside the gene matches. Looked up from germline, CDR1 is SGHRS and CDR2 is YFSETQ. The chain's CDR3 is CASSSAIDRGRYEQYV. CDR3 DNA: TGCGCCAGCAGCTCGGCCATCGACAGGGGTCGCTACGAGCAGTACGTC.

The rearrangement uses TRBV29-1 and TRBJ1-1; weak D call: TRBD1 (6 bases). CDR1 is SQVTM and CDR2 is ANQGSEA in the germline V gene. There are 14 residues in the CDR3. V lost 3 bases and J lost 5, with 16 bases in between. In nucleotides, the CDR3 is TGCAGCGTTGATCTTGTCAGGGGAGGGACTGAAGCTTTCTTT. It translates to CSVDLVRGGTEAFF.

This clone was recorded only once. CDR3 sequence: CASSLLAGGGGTDTQYF. In nucleotides, the CDR3 is TGTGCCAGCAGCCTCCTAGCGGGGGGAGGGGGCACAGATACGCAGTATTTT. The V gene is TRBV7-2, the J gene TRBJ2-3, with 11 nucleotides matching TRBD2. Germline V gene lookup returns CDR1 SGHTA and CDR2 FQGNSA. The CDR3 has 17 amino acids. V dropped 5 bases and J dropped 1; count of bases not matched to a gene: 8.

The chain joins TRBV15 to TRBJ1-1; 8 bases match TRBD1. CDR3 length: 12 residues. V trimming: 0 bases; J trimming: 11 bases; junction bases outside the gene matches: 2. CDR1 and CDR2 (germline): LNHNV, YYDKDF (reference sequence). CDR3 coding DNA: TGTGCCACCAGCAGAGATACAGGGGGTGCTTTCTTT. Translation: CATSRDTGGAFF.

The V gene is TRBV30, the J gene TRBJ2-5; 11 nucleotides line up with TRBD2. The CDR3 extends over 16 amino acids. CDR1 is GTSNPN and CDR2 is SVGIG in the germline V gene (reference sequence). V was clipped by 0 bases and J by 2 bases; unmatched bases: 5. The CDR3 DNA sequence: TGTGCCTGGAGTGTACAGACTAGCGGGACGCAAGAGACCCAGTACTTC. It specifies CAWSVQTSGTQETQYF.

The V call is TRBV25-1, the J call TRBJ1-2; 8 nucleotides align to TRBD1. Looked up from germline, CDR1 is MGHDK and CDR2 is SYGVNS. The CDR3 is made up of 13 amino acids. Losses at the gene ends were 8 bases for V and 4 bases for J; bases not matched to a gene: 6. CDR3 DNA sequence: TGTGCCAGCGGACAGGGAGGGAGCTATGGCTACACCTTC. Protein: CASGQGGSYGYTF.

The chain links TRBV2 to TRBJ2-7; no definite D call. CDR1 and CDR2 (germline): SNHLY, FYNNEI. CDR3 length: 14 residues. The V end lost 2 bases, the J end lost 0 bases, and 8 bases lay between the germline ends. This chain's CDR3 is CASSESRGSYEQYV. The CDR3 DNA follows: TGTGCCAGCAGTGAAAGTAGAGGCTCCTACGAGCAGTACGTC.

The chain employs TRBV11-1 and TRBJ1-6, with no clear D. V lost 5 bases and J 8 bases, leaving 16 bases between the germline ends. Per germline, CDR1 SGHAT and CDR2 FQDESV (reference sequence). The CDR3 consists of 15 residues. CDR3 loop: CASSPAIGRYSPLHF. CDR3 bases: TGTGCCAGCAGCCCAGCGATAGGGAGGTATTCACCCCTCCACTTT.

The chain has TRBV3-1 (or the pseudogene TRBV3-2) and TRBJ2-7, with D possibly TRBD2 on 5 matching bases. This CDR3 comprises 14 residues. Germline V gene sequence: CDR1 LGHDT, CDR2 YNNKEL (reference sequence). Trimming cost V 1 base and J 0 bases, with 7 bases left between them. CDR3 sequence: CASSQAGSSYEQYV. The CDR3, as DNA: TGTGCCAGCAGCCAAGCGGGGAGCTCCTACGAGCAGTACGTC.

The chain has TRBV6-1 and TRBJ2-3; 7 bases agree with TRBD2. This CDR3 region has 14 residues. Trimming took 2 bases from V and 1 from J; bases not matched to a gene: 0. Germline values: CDR1 MNHNS, CDR2 SASEGT. CDR3 nucleotides: TGTGCCAGCAGTGAACTAGCGGGCACAGATACGCAGTATTTT. Translated: CASSELAGTDTQYF.

The chain carries TRBV6-6 and TRBJ1-5; maybe TRBD1 (5 bases). This CDR3 region has 13 residues. The V end lost 5 bases, the J end lost 6 bases, and 11 bases lay between the germline ends. CDR1 and CDR2 from the germline V gene are MNHNY and SVGAGI (reference sequence). The CDR3: CASSQGEGQPQHF. The CDR3 nucleotides read TGTGCCAGCAGTCAGGGAGAAGGTCAGCCCCAGCATTTT.

This chain joins TRBV5-1 and TRBJ2-3, with TRBD2 identical over 9 bases. The CDR3 totals 16 residues. The J segment lost 2 bases and the V segment lost 4 bases, leaving 8 bases of the junction unmatched. Germline V CDR1 and CDR2: SGHRS, YFSETQ. CDR3 nucleotide sequence: TGCGCCAGCAGCCCATCTCTAGCGGGACCCACAGATACGCAGTATTTT. This encodes CASSPSLAGPTDTQYF.

CDR3 amino acids: CAWRVAEPGGTDTQYF. Here the CDR3 DNA reads TGTGCCTGGAGGGTAGCGGAACCGGGGGGAACAGATACGCAGTATTTT. This sequence joins TRBV30 and TRBJ2-3; the match to TRBD2 covers 7 bases. Germline loops: CDR1 GTSNPN, CDR2 SVGIG (reference sequence). Unmatched junction bases numbered 12, after V lost 3 bases and J lost 3 bases. CDR3 size: 16 residues.

The rearrangement links TRBV27 to TRBJ2-1, with D unresolved. With 7 bases removed from V and 5 bases from J, the gap between germline ends came to 12 bases. The length of the CDR3 is 13 residues. Looked up from germline, CDR1 is MNHEY and CDR2 is SMNVEV (reference sequence). The DNA for the CDR3 is TGTGCCAGCACCTCCTTTGTCCACAATGAGCAGTTCTTC. Translation: CASTSFVHNEQFF.

Here the CDR3 reads CSVDGTGTGGWGYTF. CDR3 in DNA: TGCAGCGTTGATGGAACTGGGACAGGGGGCTGGGGCTACACCTTC. The chain links TRBV29-1 to TRBJ1-2; TRBD1 matches 12 bases. Trimming at V came to 3 bases and at J to 8 bases, leaving 10 bases not matched to a gene. This CDR3 has 15 residues. Germline CDR1 reads SQVTM; CDR2 reads ANQGSEA.

The chain has TRBV19 and TRBJ1-1; no reliable D call. With 7 bases removed from V and 3 bases from J, the gap between germline ends came to 12 bases. Per germline, CDR1 LNHDA and CDR2 SQIVND (reference sequence). The CDR3 runs 13 residues. This chain's CDR3 is CASISTEYTEAFF. Here the CDR3 DNA reads TGTGCCAGTATATCAACGGAGTACACTGAAGCTTTCTTT.

V and J are TRBV3-1 (or the pseudogene TRBV3-2) and TRBJ1-3, with 7 positions matching TRBD1. CDR3 length: 15 residues. Losses at the gene ends were 1 base for V and 6 bases for J; bases not matched to a gene: 6. Looked up from germline, CDR1 is LGHDT and CDR2 is YNNKEL (reference sequence). CDR3: CASSQVPGQINTIYF. The CDR3 DNA sequence: TGTGCCAGCAGCCAAGTCCCGGGACAGATAAACACCATATATTTT.

Here the CDR3 DNA reads TGTGCCAGCAGTTTCCCGACAGGGGGCCGCAATCAGCCCCAGCATTTT. This codes for CASSFPTGGRNQPQHF. This sequence joins TRBV28 and TRBJ1-5; 10 positions agree with TRBD1. The CDR3 extends over 16 amino acids. CDR1 is MDHEN, CDR2 SYDVKM, per germline. V lost 3 bases, J lost 2 bases, and 4 bases stayed unmatched.

The chain employs TRBV9 and TRBJ2-1; 13 bases are shared with TRBD2. Per germline, CDR1 SGDLS and CDR2 YYNGEE. The trim removed 4 bases at V and 5 bases at J, leaving 6 bases unmatched. CDR3 size: 16 residues. The DNA for the CDR3 is TGTGCCAGCAGCCTTGGACTAGCGGGAGAAGACAATGAGCAGTTCTTC. It encodes CASSLGLAGEDNEQFF.

CDR3 residues: CASSDPGQGGRFNEKLFF. CDR3 nucleotide sequence: TGTGCCAGCAGTGATCCCGGACAGGGGGGGAGATTTAATGAAAAACTGTTTTTT. V and J are TRBV25-1 and TRBJ1-4; 10 bases are a match to TRBD1. Germline loops: CDR1 MGHDK, CDR2 SYGVNS. The CDR3 consists of 18 residues. Trimming at V came to 3 bases and at J to 4 bases, leaving 11 bases not matched to a gene.